Given below is one TCR beta chain in context. Its cognate antigen is unknown. The sample originates from a study of cytomegalovirus exposure and HLA in healthy donors. The overall study: The 100 to 150 validation repertoires and the roughly 690 first-cohort repertoires shared a platform, a later analysis reported. Study outcomes and limitations: Investigators reported around 150 TCR beta chains as tied to cytomegalovirus. Some public TCRs appeared in many individuals, while most sequences were rare.

Per germline, CDR1 DFQATT and CDR2 SNEGSKA (reference sequence). Trimming left V 0 bases short and J 14 bases short, with 8 bases between. There are 11 residues in the CDR3. The donors were members of the validation cohort comprising over a hundred subjects, separate from the approximately 630-subject first cohort. TCRdb's table, derived via immunoSEQ multiplex PCR, lists solely in-frame clones and lacks some. The sample records 120,000 to 150,000 clones, roughly nine tenths being singletons. This TCR was recovered from a man younger than 35 in good health and CMV-seronegative. The rearrangement links TRBV20-1 to TRBJ1-6, with D uncertain. The sequencing sample was made of PBMCs. The CDR3 loop is CSARDSRALHF. The CDR3 DNA follows: TGCAGTGCTAGAGATTCCCGGGCCCTCCACTTT.